These 7 T cell receptor beta chains came from one sample sequenced in a study of regulatory T cells in long-lasting Graves disease. The time point denotes: newly diagnosed GD, antithyroid drugs for less than 3 months. PBMCs were the source of the RNA used for TCR sequencing. HTBI primers from iRepertoire and Arm-PCR of CDR3 regions yielded the TCR beta libraries. One entry per CDR3 protein results from TCRdb running MiXCR on the multiplex PCR reads. The table lists some 490,000 distinct CDR3 sequences, around 12% of them singletons. In addition, the sample was reused for a study of T cells in Graves' hyperthyroidism and ophthalmopathy.

The sequencing here drew on peripheral blood mononuclear cells (PBMCs), taken at new diagnosis, from a patient treated with antithyroid drugs. The receptors shown here come from a woman aged 25 to 45 with Graves disease.

This clonotype has at least ten counts. The V gene is TRBV11-2, the J gene TRBJ2-5; 7 bases align to TRBD2. The junction had 18 bases not matched to a gene; V was cut back by 4 bases and J by 1 base. The CDR3 loop spans 19 amino acids. Germline V gene data show CDR1 as SGHAT and CDR2 as FQNNGV. The chain's CDR3 is CASSSFRRLAGQSQETQYF. In DNA, the CDR3 is TGTGCCAGCAGCTCATTCCGCCGATTAGCGGGCCAGTCCCAAGAGACCCAGTACTTC.

Note on this clonotype: One junction end does not reproduce the germline sequence, and a read error may be involved. The V and J genes are TRBV11-2 and TRBJ2-4; the match to TRBD2 covers 12 bases. The DNA end is more similar to TRBJ2-7, so the J call may be wrong. CDR3 length: 14 residues. Germline-derived CDR1 and CDR2 are SGHAT and FQNNGV. The CDR3 DNA sequence: TGTGCCGGCAGCCTGACTAGCGGGAGACACGAGCAGTACTTC. The encoded protein is CAGSLTSGRHEQYF.

The CDR3 is CVTSEQGAGETQYF. CDR3 nucleotides: TGTGTCACCAGTGAACAGGGGGCGGGAGAGACCCAGTACTTC. J is TRBJ2-5 and V is TRBV11-2, with 9 bases aligning to TRBD1. Germline CDR1 reads SGHAT; CDR2 reads FQNNGV. The CDR3 covers 14 residues.

With respect to this clonotype: One base away lies a much larger clone, so this may be a sequencing read error. The J gene is TRBJ2-5, the V gene TRBV11-2; possible D gene TRBD2, 5 bases. Germline assignment: CDR1 SGHAT and CDR2 FQNNGV. The CDR3 extends over 18 amino acids. Between the trimmed V and J ends, which lost 8 bases and 4 bases, there was a span of 29 bases. CDR3 sequence (DNA): TGTGCCAGCTGTCTACAGAATTTAGACCTAGTAAGCGGAGAGACCCAGTACTTC. Residues: CASCLQNLDLVSGETQYF.

A few counts support this clonotype. The junction and the germline gene differ at one end; a read error may be behind it. V is TRBV27 and J is TRBJ2-3; a possible D gene is TRBD2 (6 bases). The CDR3 sequence is 15 residues long. Germline V gene lookup returns CDR1 MNHEY and CDR2 SMNVEV (reference sequence). Here the CDR3 DNA reads TGTGCCAGCAGTTACCTGGGACTTCCCACAGATACGCAGTGTTTT. Translation gives CASSYLGLPTDTQCF.

In this sample, this clonotype turned up many times. This sequence joins TRBV10-2 and TRBJ2-5; a weak D match, TRBD2 (5 bases). CDR1 WSHSY and CDR2 SAAADI come from the germline V gene. The CDR3 runs to 14 residues. V was pared by 8 bases and J by 2 bases, with 15 bases between. CDR3 DNA sequence: TGCGCCAGCGTGGGCCCGGGGATACAAGAGACCCAGTACTTC. It is translated as CASVGPGIQETQYF.

Ten or more counts support this clonotype. V usage is TRBV28 and J usage is TRBJ1-4; 8 bases fit TRBD1. The CDR3 runs 15 residues. After removal of 3 bases from V and 8 bases from J, the junction contained 8 bases not matched to a gene. The V gene's germline CDR1 is MDHEN and CDR2 SYDVKM. The CDR3, as DNA: TGTGCCAGCAGTTTCTATGGACAGGGTCGGGAAAAACTGTTTTTT. This encodes CASSFYGQGREKLFF.